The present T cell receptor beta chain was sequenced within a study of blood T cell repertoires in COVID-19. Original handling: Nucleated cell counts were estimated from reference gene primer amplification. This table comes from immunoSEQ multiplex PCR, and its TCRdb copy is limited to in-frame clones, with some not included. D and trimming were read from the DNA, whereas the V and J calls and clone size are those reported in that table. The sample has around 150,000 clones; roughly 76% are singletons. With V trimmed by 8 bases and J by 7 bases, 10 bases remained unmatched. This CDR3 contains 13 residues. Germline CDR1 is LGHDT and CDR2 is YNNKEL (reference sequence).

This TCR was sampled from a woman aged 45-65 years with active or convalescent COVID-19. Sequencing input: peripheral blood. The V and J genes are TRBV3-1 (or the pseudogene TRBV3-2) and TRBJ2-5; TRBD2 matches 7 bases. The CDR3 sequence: CASSREWDSTQYF. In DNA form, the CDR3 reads TGTGCCAGCTCGCGGGAGTGGGATTCGACCCAGTACTTC.